This T cell receptor beta chain was observed in a study of cytomegalovirus exposure and HLA in healthy donors. With 60 Vbeta and 13 Jbeta primers, the PCR was carried out. TCRdb's copy holds only in-frame clones and misses some; the assay was immunoSEQ multiplex PCR. This table holds approximately 150,000 clones, approximately 79% found once. The trim removed 2 bases at V and 1 base at J, leaving 9 bases unmatched. Germline CDR1 reads SGHKS; CDR2 reads YYEKEE (reference sequence). The CDR3 has 18 residues. This clone was observed a handful of times. The specimen was PBMCs. This chain connects TRBV5-5 to TRBJ2-5; 12 bases map to TRBD2. The source of this sequence is a male donor in good health and CMV-seronegative. In DNA form, the CDR3 reads TGTGCCAGCAGCTTCCTTGTAGGGACTAGCGGGCGCCAAGAGACCCAGTACTTC. This gives the protein CASSFLVGTSGRQETQYF.